This T cell receptor beta chain is from a study of CD8 T cells in ankylosing spondylitis. This clonotype was recorded many times. Its antigen is unidentified. V lost 0 bases, J lost 3 bases, and 4 bases stayed unmatched. The CDR3 is made up of 15 amino acids. Per the germline V gene, CDR1 is LGHNA and CDR2 is YSLEER. The study's findings and limits: Reported data indicate significant enrichment of disease-linked clones within matched ankylosing spondylitis synovial fluid. Blood of patients with ankylosing spondylitis appeared to be characterized by a TCR beta motif of eight highly homologous variants.

Quantitative 5'-RACE with molecular barcodes generated TCR beta libraries. TCRdb called the 5' RACE reads again in MiXCR, with one record for every CDR3 protein. The sample has 450,000 to 550,000 distinct CDR3 sequences, roughly 5.3% seen once; the top ten hold roughly 3.2%. The rearrangement uses TRBV4-3 and TRBJ2-7; 8 bases fit TRBD1. The specimen was blood, either unsorted or a sorted T cell fraction (not recorded which). The receptor's source is a male donor with ankylosing spondylitis. The CDR3 region is CASSQDRTGFYEQYF. The CDR3 DNA is TGCGCCAGCAGCCAAGATCGGACAGGGTTCTACGAGCAGTACTTC.